A selection of T cell receptor beta chains follows, all from one sample in a study of control samples from healthy donors and cancer patients. Clones were sequenced by immunoSEQ multiplex PCR, and TCRdb holds only the in-frame ones, with some missing. The sample contains about 18,000 clones, around 84% of which appear only once. Sequenced sample: PBMCs. The receptors originated from a woman aged 65 to 85 with lung cancer. The CDR3 runs from the conserved cysteine through the conserved F or W. D genes are given only for firm matches. For some rows the clone size is stated as once, few or many, or as a class when expanded; others skip it.

j_gene,d_gene,abundance,v_gene,CDR3aa,CDR3nt
TRBJ2-5,TRBD1,.,TRBV2,CASSLRVGGRERETQYF,TGTGCCAGCAGTTTAAGAGTAGGGGGCAGGGAGCGAGAGACCCAGTACTTC
TRBJ1-6,.,.,TRBV30,CASGNNSPLHF,TGTGCCTCGGGGAACAATTCACCCCTCCACTTT
TRBJ2-6,.,.,TRBV3-1/TRBV3-2,CASNLYGANVLTF,TGTGCCAGCAACCTCTACGGGGCCAACGTCCTGACTTTC
TRBJ2-7,.,.,TRBV14,CASSIATGTYHEQYF,TGTGCCAGCAGCATCGCGACCGGGACTTACCACGAGCAGTACTTC
TRBJ2-2,TRBD2,few,TRBV6-2/TRBV6-3,CASSYSAGVPGELFF,TGTGCCAGCAGTTACTCTGCGGGAGTACCCGGGGAGCTGTTTTTT
TRBJ2-7,.,.,TRBV28,CASSPPHSYEQYF,TGTGCCAGCAGTCCCCCCCACTCCTACGAGCAGTACTTC
TRBJ2-1,.,.,TRBV5-1,CASSFGAEHNEQFF,TGCGCCAGCAGCTTTGGGGCAGAGCACAATGAGCAGTTCTTC
TRBJ1-5,TRBD1,.,TRBV23-1,CASSPKYPPDSPTTGGYFNQPQHF,TGCGCCAGCAGTCCAAAATACCCCCCGGATTCCCCAACTACAGGGGGGTACTTTAATCAGCCCCAGCATTTT
TRBJ1-2,.,.,TRBV11-2,CASGEGGGYTF,TGTGCCAGCGGGGAGGGGGGCGGCTACACCTTC
TRBJ2-5,.,.,TRBV5-1,CASSVEGEETQYF,TGCGCCAGCAGCGTGGAGGGCGAAGAGACCCAGTACTTC
TRBJ1-1,.,.,TRBV15,CATSRESGNTEAFF,TGTGCCACCAGCAGAGAGAGCGGGAACACTGAAGCTTTCTTT
TRBJ1-1,.,.,TRBV7-2,CASSLYGKRTEAFF,TGTGCCAGCAGCTTATACGGCAAAAGGACTGAAGCTTTCTTT
TRBJ2-3,.,.,TRBV4-1,CASSQGYGRSKDTQYF,TGCGCCAGCAGCCAGGGGTACGGCAGGAGTAAGGATACGCAGTATTTT
TRBJ1-2,TRBD1,.,TRBV29-1,CSVAMRQGARPYGYTF,TGCAGCGTTGCCATGAGACAGGGGGCGCGTCCTTATGGCTACACCTTC
TRBJ1-5,.,.,TRBV28,CASSFHQGSQPQHF,TGTGCCAGCAGTTTTCATCAGGGGAGTCAGCCCCAGCATTTT
TRBJ1-1,TRBD1,.,TRBV3-1/TRBV3-2,CASSHDRAGTEAFF,TGTGCCAGCAGCCACGACAGGGCTGGAACTGAAGCTTTCTTT
TRBJ2-1,.,.,TRBV24-1,CATSDRTVSPRRFF,TGTGCCACCAGTGATAGGACAGTCTCCCCACGGCGGTTCTTC
TRBJ2-4,TRBD2,.,TRBV4-2,CASSHPGGGASKNIQYF,TGTGCCAGCAGCCATCCGGGGGGGGGCGCATCCAAAAACATTCAGTACTTC
TRBJ2-1,TRBD2,.,TRBV11-3,CASSLVYSGRADEQFF,TGTGCCAGCAGCTTAGTTTATAGCGGGAGGGCCGATGAGCAGTTCTTC
TRBJ1-1,.,.,TRBV5-1,CASSLGAGNTEAFF,TGCGCCAGCAGCTTGGGGGCGGGGAACACTGAAGCTTTCTTT
TRBJ2-3,.,.,TRBV7-3,CASSLLVSTDTQYF,TGTGCCAGCAGCTTACTAGTTAGCACAGATACGCAGTATTTT
TRBJ2-3,TRBD2,.,TRBV9,CASSVVLAGGTDTQYF,TGTGCCAGCAGCGTAGTACTAGCGGGGGGCACAGATACGCAGTATTTT